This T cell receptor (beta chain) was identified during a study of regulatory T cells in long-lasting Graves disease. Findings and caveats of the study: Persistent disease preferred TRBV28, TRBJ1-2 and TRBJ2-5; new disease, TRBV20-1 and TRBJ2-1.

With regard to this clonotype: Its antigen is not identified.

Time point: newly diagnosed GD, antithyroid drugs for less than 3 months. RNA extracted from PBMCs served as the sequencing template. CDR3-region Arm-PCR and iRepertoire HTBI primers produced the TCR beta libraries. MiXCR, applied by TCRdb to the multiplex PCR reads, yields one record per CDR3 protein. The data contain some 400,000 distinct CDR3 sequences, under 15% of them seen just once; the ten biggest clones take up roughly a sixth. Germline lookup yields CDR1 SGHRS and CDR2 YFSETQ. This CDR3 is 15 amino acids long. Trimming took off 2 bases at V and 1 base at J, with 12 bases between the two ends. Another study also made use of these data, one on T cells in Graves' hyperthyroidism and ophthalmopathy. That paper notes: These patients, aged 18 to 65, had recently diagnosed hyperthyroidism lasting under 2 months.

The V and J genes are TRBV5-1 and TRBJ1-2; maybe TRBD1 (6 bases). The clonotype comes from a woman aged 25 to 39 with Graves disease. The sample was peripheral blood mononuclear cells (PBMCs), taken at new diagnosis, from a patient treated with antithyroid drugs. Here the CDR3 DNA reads TGCGCCAGCAGCTTAAGCAGGGGAAGTAACTATGGCTACACCTTC. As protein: CASSLSRGSNYGYTF.